This is a list of T cell receptor beta chains from one sample in a study of blood T cell repertoires in COVID-19. Libraries were prepared by immunoSEQ multiplex PCR; TCRdb keeps only in-frame clonotypes and omits some of them. The table has roughly 70,000 clones, about 70% seen once. The sequencing sample was made of peripheral blood. The receptors were gathered from a woman in her 70s with acute or convalescent COVID-19. Both conserved end residues are trimmed from each CDR3. The D gene is left open where the match is weak.

D: -; J: TRBJ1-6; V: TRBV6-5; CDR3: ASREAGDNSPLH
D: -; J: TRBJ2-3; V: TRBV4-2; CDR3: ASSRAGDTQY
D: TRBD1; J: TRBJ1-1; V: TRBV6-5; CDR3: ASRTGGAGNTEAF
D: -; J: TRBJ1-2; V: TRBV12-3/TRBV12-4; CDR3: ASSNSGPYGYT
D: -; J: TRBJ1-6; V: TRBV7-9; CDR3: ASSLVDRRDSYNSPLH
D: TRBD2; J: TRBJ2-5; V: TRBV7-2; CDR3: ASSLTSGRVETQY
D: -; J: TRBJ2-3; V: TRBV4-1; CDR3: ASSQDFGLRPDTQY
D: -; J: TRBJ2-2; V: TRBV5-1; CDR3: ASSLLLSAGELF
D: -; J: TRBJ1-1; V: TRBV5-5; CDR3: ASSPVGGGTEAF
D: TRBD2; J: TRBJ2-2; V: TRBV5-5; CDR3: ASSLELAGGAGELF
D: TRBD1; J: TRBJ2-1; V: TRBV19; CDR3: ASSADRFHEQF
D: -; J: TRBJ2-5; V: TRBV12-5; CDR3: ASGPPSETQY
D: TRBD1; J: TRBJ2-7; V: TRBV24-1; CDR3: ATSDLGQGNEQY
D: TRBD1; J: TRBJ1-1; V: TRBV7-8; CDR3: ASSGGTGKTEAF
D: TRBD2; J: TRBJ2-2; V: TRBV14; CDR3: ASSQTSGRWNTGELF
D: -; J: TRBJ2-3; V: TRBV6-5; CDR3: ASSYSAAGSTDTQY
D: -; J: TRBJ2-5; V: TRBV27; CDR3: ASSLSIAVRETQY
D: -; J: TRBJ1-1; V: TRBV3-1/TRBV3-2; CDR3: ASRTLNTEAF
D: -; J: TRBJ2-7; V: TRBV5-1; CDR3: ASSFDATGTGRHEQY
D: TRBD2; J: TRBJ2-3; V: TRBV5-4; CDR3: ASSTNKGTSGARQY
D: -; J: TRBJ1-1; V: TRBV10-2; CDR3: ASRAGILNTEAF
D: -; J: TRBJ1-1; V: TRBV14; CDR3: ASSQDLRRAEAF
D: TRBD1; J: TRBJ2-7; V: TRBV19; CDR3: ASSSTGGTYEQY
D: -; J: TRBJ1-2; V: TRBV19; CDR3: ASKVRGLYNYGYT
D: -; J: TRBJ2-1; V: TRBV12-3/TRBV12-4; CDR3: ASTLQGYNEQF
D: -; J: TRBJ2-3; V: TRBV5-4; CDR3: ASSLDATTDTQY
D: -; J: TRBJ2-3; V: TRBV28; CDR3: ASSLSRGLTDTQY
D: -; J: TRBJ1-6; V: TRBV30; CDR3: AARQDNSPLH
D: TRBD2; J: TRBJ2-3; V: TRBV27; CDR3: ATTRSGTSGRATDTQY
D: TRBD2; J: TRBJ2-1; V: TRBV14; CDR3: ASRQVSGRAGNEQF
D: TRBD2; J: TRBJ2-3; V: TRBV11-3; CDR3: ASSRSGTSGGRDTQY
D: TRBD2; J: TRBJ2-7; V: TRBV7-2; CDR3: ASSLVATSASGEQY
D: -; J: TRBJ2-1; V: TRBV11-2; CDR3: ASSLDSNEQF
D: TRBD1; J: TRBJ2-3; V: TRBV5-5; CDR3: ASSFQDREY
D: -; J: TRBJ1-1; V: TRBV21-1; CDR3: ASSKILDAGTEAF
D: -; J: TRBJ1-2; V: TRBV12-5; CDR3: ASGRDTPDLGYT
D: -; J: TRBJ1-2; V: TRBV4-2; CDR3: ASSQDAGTLNYGYT
D: TRBD1; J: TRBJ1-3; V: TRBV3-1/TRBV3-2; CDR3: ASSQKTGGSGNTIY
D: TRBD1; J: TRBJ1-2; V: TRBV19; CDR3: ASSLGQGDYGYT
D: TRBD1; J: TRBJ2-7; V: TRBV5-1; CDR3: ASSSQTGDYEQY
D: -; J: TRBJ2-7; V: TRBV18; CDR3: ASSRLGSGPYEQY
D: TRBD1; J: TRBJ1-4; V: TRBV19; CDR3: ASSPGQSFINEKLF
D: TRBD1; J: TRBJ2-3; V: TRBV6-5; CDR3: ASSYGWDSTTDTQY
D: -; J: TRBJ1-1; V: TRBV6-5; CDR3: ASTLYRDSGGAF
D: -; J: TRBJ1-2; V: TRBV5-1; CDR3: ASSLSTRNNYGYT
D: TRBD1; J: TRBJ1-1; V: TRBV5-8; CDR3: ASSFGTGGSEAF
D: TRBD1; J: TRBJ1-2; V: TRBV7-6; CDR3: ASSRSMDGQGKDGYT
D: TRBD1; J: TRBJ1-5; V: TRBV28; CDR3: ASSFAGGGSNQPQH
D: -; J: TRBJ1-3; V: TRBV7-2; CDR3: ASSGISGNTIY
D: TRBD1; J: TRBJ1-1; V: TRBV11-2; CDR3: ASSQQGTVGAF
D: TRBD2; J: TRBJ2-1; V: TRBV28; CDR3: ASSPTSGRGYEQF
D: -; J: TRBJ2-2; V: TRBV7-3; CDR3: ASSLYQGRGELF
D: -; J: TRBJ2-1; V: TRBV4-2; CDR3: ASSQDQVSEQF
D: TRBD1; J: TRBJ2-7; V: TRBV14; CDR3: ASSRIQGAGYEQY
D: -; J: TRBJ2-2; V: TRBV3-1/TRBV3-2; CDR3: ASSRTGLTTGELF
D: TRBD2; J: TRBJ2-1; V: TRBV9; CDR3: ASSPWGGGNEQF
D: TRBD2; J: TRBJ2-1; V: TRBV25-1; CDR3: ASSVVAGGPNEQF
D: -; J: TRBJ2-1; V: TRBV6-5; CDR3: ASRVGQGKDNEQF
D: -; J: TRBJ1-2; V: TRBV6-1; CDR3: ASSEGRTARGYT